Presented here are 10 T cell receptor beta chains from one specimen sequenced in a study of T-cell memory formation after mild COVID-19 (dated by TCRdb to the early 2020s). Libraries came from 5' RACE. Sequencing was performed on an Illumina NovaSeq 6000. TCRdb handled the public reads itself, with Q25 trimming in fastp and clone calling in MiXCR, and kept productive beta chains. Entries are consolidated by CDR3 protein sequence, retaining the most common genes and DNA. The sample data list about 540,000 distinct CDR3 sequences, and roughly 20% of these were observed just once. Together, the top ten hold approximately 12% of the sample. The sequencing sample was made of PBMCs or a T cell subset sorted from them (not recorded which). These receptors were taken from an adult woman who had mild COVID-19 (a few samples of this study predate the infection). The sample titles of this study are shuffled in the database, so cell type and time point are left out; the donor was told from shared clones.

The CDR3 DNA is TGTGCCAGCAACCCTAGGGGGTATCGGAGCAATCAGCCCCAGCATTTT. This encodes CASNPRGYRSNQPQHF. The chain joins TRBV27 to TRBJ1-5, with D perhaps matching TRBD1 (6 bases). The length of the CDR3 is 16 residues. Trimming cost V 7 bases and J 1 base, with 17 bases left between them. Germline V CDR1 and CDR2: MNHEY, SMNVEV (reference sequence).

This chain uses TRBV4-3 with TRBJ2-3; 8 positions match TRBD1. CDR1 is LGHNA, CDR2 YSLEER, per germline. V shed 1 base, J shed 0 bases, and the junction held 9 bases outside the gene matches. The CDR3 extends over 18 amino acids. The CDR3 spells CASSQGNQGARSTDTQYF. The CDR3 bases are TGCGCCAGCAGCCAAGGGAATCAGGGGGCCCGGAGCACAGATACGCAGTATTTT.

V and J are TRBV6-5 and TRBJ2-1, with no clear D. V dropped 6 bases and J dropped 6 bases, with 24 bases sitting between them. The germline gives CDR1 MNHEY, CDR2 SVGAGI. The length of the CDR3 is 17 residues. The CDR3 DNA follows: TGTGCCAGCAGCTCCAGAGGCGACGCTTTCCCGCGCAATGAGCAGTTCTTC. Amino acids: CASSSRGDAFPRNEQFF.

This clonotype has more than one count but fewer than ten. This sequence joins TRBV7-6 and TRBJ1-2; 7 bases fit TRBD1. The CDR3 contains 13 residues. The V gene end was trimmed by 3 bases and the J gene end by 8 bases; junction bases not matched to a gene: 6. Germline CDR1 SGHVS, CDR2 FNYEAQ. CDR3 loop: CASSFEGAEGYTF. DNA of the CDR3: TGTGCCAGCAGCTTCGAGGGGGCAGAGGGCTACACCTTC. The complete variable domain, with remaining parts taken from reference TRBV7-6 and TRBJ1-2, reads GAGVSQSPRYKVTKRGQDVALRCDPISGHVSLYWYRQALGQGPEFLTYFNYEAQQDKSGLPNDRFSAERPEGSISTLTIQRTEQRDSAMYRCASSFEGAEGYTFGSGTRLTVV.

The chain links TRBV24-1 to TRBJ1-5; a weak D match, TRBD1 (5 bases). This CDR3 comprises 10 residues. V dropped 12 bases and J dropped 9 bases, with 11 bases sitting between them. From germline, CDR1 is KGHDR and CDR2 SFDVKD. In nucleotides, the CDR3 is TGTGCCCGGGGCCCTGGGCCCCAGCATTTT. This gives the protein CARGPGPQHF.

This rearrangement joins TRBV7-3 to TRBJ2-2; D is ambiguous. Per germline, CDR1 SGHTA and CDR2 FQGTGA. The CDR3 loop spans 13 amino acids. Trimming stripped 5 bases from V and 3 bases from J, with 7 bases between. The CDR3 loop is CASSLSYTGELFF. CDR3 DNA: TGTGCCAGCAGCCTTAGTTACACCGGGGAGCTGTTTTTT.

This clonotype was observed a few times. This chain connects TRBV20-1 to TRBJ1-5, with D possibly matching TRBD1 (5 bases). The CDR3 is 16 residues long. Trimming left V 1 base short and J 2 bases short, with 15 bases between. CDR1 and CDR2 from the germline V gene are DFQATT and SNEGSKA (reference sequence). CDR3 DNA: TGCAGTGCTAGAGCCTTTGGGAAAGGGGGCAATCAGCCCCAGCATTTT. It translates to CSARAFGKGGNQPQHF.

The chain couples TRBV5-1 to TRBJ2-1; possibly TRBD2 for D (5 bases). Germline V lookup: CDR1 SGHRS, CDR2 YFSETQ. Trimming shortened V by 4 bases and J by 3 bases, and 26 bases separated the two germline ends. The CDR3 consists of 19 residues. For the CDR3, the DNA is TGCGCCAGCAGCCAATCCCAAGCACTAGTGCCTGGCAGCTACAATGAGCAGTTCTTC. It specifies CASSQSQALVPGSYNEQFF.

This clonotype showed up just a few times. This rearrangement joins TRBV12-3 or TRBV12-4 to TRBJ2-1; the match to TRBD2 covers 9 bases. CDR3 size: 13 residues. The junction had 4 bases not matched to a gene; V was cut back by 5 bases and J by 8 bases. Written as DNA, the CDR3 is TGTGCCAGCAGTCCTAGCGGGGTCTATGAGCAGTTCTTC. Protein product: CASSPSGVYEQFF.

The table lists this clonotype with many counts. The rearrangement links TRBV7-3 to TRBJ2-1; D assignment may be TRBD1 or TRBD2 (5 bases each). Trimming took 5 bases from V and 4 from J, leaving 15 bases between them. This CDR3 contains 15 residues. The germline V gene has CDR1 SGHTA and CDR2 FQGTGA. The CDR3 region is CASSMGPQRYNEQFF. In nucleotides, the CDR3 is TGTGCCAGCAGCATGGGACCACAAAGATACAATGAGCAGTTCTTC.